The clone carrying this T cell receptor beta chain was counted at least ten times. CDR3 length: 13 amino acids. V was shortened by 5 bases and J by 0 bases, with 6 bases between the two germline ends. Germline V CDR1 and CDR2: SGHAT, FQNNGV. Individual cDNA molecules carried attached unique molecular identifiers. TCRdb reprocessed the 5' RACE reads via MiXCR and lists one record per CDR3 protein. The sample includes approximately 88,000 distinct CDR3 sequences, roughly 13% of them seen just once. The source of the sample is a study of early T cells in non-severe SARS-CoV-2 infection. About the research overall: Unsorted whole blood bulk RNA was sequenced, with unpaired chains.

The sequence derives from an adult who was a healthcare worker with PCR-confirmed SARS-CoV-2 infection or an uninfected control (not recorded which). This sequence joins TRBV11-2 and TRBJ2-3, with D perhaps given as TRBD1 or TRBD2 (5 bases each). Sample: whole blood. CDR3 region: CASSGDSTDTQYF. In DNA, the CDR3 is TGTGCCAGCAGCGGGGACAGCACAGATACGCAGTATTTT.